Below are 18 T cell receptor beta chains sequenced from a single sample in a study of siplizumab effects on memory and regulatory T cells. This table comes from immunoSEQ multiplex PCR, and its TCRdb copy is limited to in-frame clones, with some not included. Here the sample spans 90,000 to 95,000 clones, 80% to 95% being singletons. The sample was CD8+ T cells sorted from blood. The receptors originated from a human donor in good health.

V gene TRBV11-1 combines with J gene TRBJ2-7; 9 bases map to TRBD2. The CDR3 spans 14 residues. CDR1 SGHAT and CDR2 FQDESV come from the germline V gene (reference sequence). V lost 6 bases and J lost 2; bases outside the gene matches: 5. CDR3 loop: CASSWASGTYEQYF. The CDR3 region has the DNA TGTGCCAGCAGTTGGGCTAGCGGGACCTACGAGCAGTACTTC.

The chain uses TRBV9 and TRBJ2-7, with TRBD2 as a possible D gene (6 bases). This CDR3 is 14 amino acids long. V lost 4 bases and J 5 bases, leaving 16 bases between the germline ends. From germline, CDR1 is SGDLS and CDR2 YYNGEE. The CDR3 reads CASSLQGGEDEQYF. CDR3 bases: TGTGCCAGCAGCCTTCAGGGAGGCGAGGACGAGCAGTACTTC.

V is TRBV5-8 and J is TRBJ1-4; D gene ambiguous. Germline CDR1 reads SGHTS; CDR2 reads YDEGEE. This CDR3 is built from 12 residues. Trimming shortened V by 2 bases and J by 8 bases, and 7 bases separated the two germline ends. The CDR3 DNA is TGTGCCAGCAGCTTTGGTCGGGAAAAACTGTTTTTT. Amino acid sequence: CASSFGREKLFF.

The rearrangement links TRBV30 to TRBJ2-3, with 14 nucleotides matching TRBD2. This CDR3 is 16 amino acids long. Germline V gives CDR1 GTSNPN, CDR2 SVGIG (reference sequence). J lost 2 bases, V lost 3 bases, and 4 bases had no gene match. CDR3 coding DNA: TGTGCCTGGAGCGGACTAGCGGGAGGACTCACAGATACGCAGTATTTT. It yields the protein CAWSGLAGGLTDTQYF.

This chain connects TRBV9 to TRBJ1-1; maybe TRBD1 (5 bases). The CDR3 has 15 residues. The germline CDR1 and CDR2 sequences are SGDLS and YYNGEE. The germline V and J ends were trimmed by 1 base and 5 bases, with 15 bases remaining between them. The CDR3: CASSVTYGAGTEAFF. The CDR3 DNA reads TGTGCCAGCAGCGTAACTTATGGGGCCGGGACTGAAGCTTTCTTT.

For the CDR3, the DNA is TGTGCCAGCAGTTACCCGACAGACGGTGGGGCCAACGTCCTGACTTTC. This sequence encodes CASSYPTDGGANVLTF. This rearrangement joins TRBV6-5 to TRBJ2-6; maybe TRBD1 (5 bases). This CDR3 is built from 16 residues. The V gene's germline CDR1 is MNHEY and CDR2 SVGAGI. Trimming removed 2 bases from V and 3 bases from J, with 11 bases in between.

This clone was counted between two and nine times. This sequence joins TRBV4-1 and TRBJ1-1; 8 nucleotides match TRBD1. This CDR3 is built from 15 residues. Looked up from germline, CDR1 is MGHRA and CDR2 is YSYEKL. J was trimmed by 4 bases and V by 2 bases; bases with no gene match: 6. The CDR3 region is CASSQRLTGVTEAFF. DNA of the CDR3: TGCGCCAGCAGCCAAAGGTTGACAGGGGTCACTGAAGCTTTCTTT.

This clone was seen a handful of times. This sequence joins TRBV30 and TRBJ1-5; D not resolved. From germline, CDR1 is GTSNPN and CDR2 SVGIG (reference sequence). The germline V and J ends were trimmed by 6 bases and 0 bases, with 12 bases remaining between them. The CDR3 is 14 amino acids. CDR3 nucleotides: TGTGCCTGCCAGACGGGCAGTAGCAATCAGCCCCAGCATTTT. It specifies CACQTGSSNQPQHF.

The V call is TRBV2, the J call TRBJ2-7, with 8 positions matching TRBD2. V lost 4 bases to trimming and J lost 3 bases; unmatched junction nucleotides: 8. Per the germline V gene, CDR1 is SNHLY and CDR2 is FYNNEI. This CDR3 comprises 15 residues. The CDR3 sequence is CASSVGREELYEQYF. DNA for the CDR3: TGTGCCAGCAGTGTTGGGCGGGAGGAACTCTACGAGCAGTACTTC.

This chain uses TRBV27 with TRBJ2-1; no clear D gene. CDR1 and CDR2 from the germline V gene are MNHEY and SMNVEV (reference sequence). CDR3 size: 13 residues. V lost 2 bases to trimming and J lost 8 bases, with 10 bases between them. The CDR3 reads CASSLGPIDEQFF. Written as DNA, the CDR3 is TGTGCCAGCAGTTTAGGACCGATAGATGAGCAGTTCTTC.

The J gene is TRBJ1-5, the V gene TRBV27; 7 nucleotides match TRBD1. The CDR3 covers 15 residues. Germline V lookup: CDR1 MNHEY, CDR2 SMNVEV (reference sequence). J was trimmed by 6 bases and V by 3 bases; bases with no gene match: 8. CDR3 sequence (DNA): TGTGCCAGCAGTTTGACTCGGACAGGTGCTCAGCCCCAGCATTTT. Translating it yields CASSLTRTGAQPQHF.

The genes are TRBV5-6 and TRBJ2-5; D might be TRBD2 (5 bases). Germline V gene lookup returns CDR1 SGHDT and CDR2 YYEEEE. V was shortened by 0 bases and J by 2 bases, with 11 bases between the two germline ends. The CDR3 is made up of 15 amino acids. In DNA form, the CDR3 reads TGTGCCAGCAGCTTGGCGGGGTTTTATCAAGAGACCCAGTACTTC. Translating it yields CASSLAGFYQETQYF.

J is TRBJ1-1 and V is TRBV7-3, with 9 bases identical to TRBD1. After removal of 6 bases from V and 1 base from J, the junction contained 6 bases not matched to a gene. The CDR3 has 15 amino acids. Germline CDR1 is SGHTA and CDR2 is FQGTGA. The CDR3 coding sequence is TGTGCCAGCAGTAATGGACAGGGGACGAACACTGAAGCTTTCTTT. This gives the protein CASSNGQGTNTEAFF.

V usage is TRBV7-9 and J usage is TRBJ2-5; tentatively, D is TRBD2 (7 bases). The ends were cut back, 3 bases at V and 2 bases at J, with 16 bases in the middle. CDR1 and CDR2 (germline): SEHNR, FQNEAQ (reference sequence). The CDR3 runs 16 residues. The CDR3 is CASSLKGGVLQETQYF. CDR3 in DNA: TGTGCCAGCAGCTTGAAAGGGGGGGTTCTGCAAGAGACCCAGTACTTC. The full variable domain, in which reference TRBV7-9 and TRBJ2-5 provide the parts outside the CDR3, is DTGVSQNPRHKITKRGQNVTFRCDPISEHNRLYWYRQTLGQGPEFLTYFQNEAQLEKSRLLSDRFSAERPKGSFSTLEIQRTEQGDSAMYLCASSLKGGVLQETQYFGPGTRLLVL.

The chain employs TRBV5-1 and TRBJ2-5; weak D call: TRBD2 (5 bases). The CDR3 has 17 amino acids. CDR1 and CDR2 (germline): SGHRS, YFSETQ. V was clipped by 3 bases and J by 0 bases, with 18 bases between them. The CDR3 is CASSWTGFGADQETQYF. The DNA of the CDR3 is TGCGCCAGCAGCTGGACGGGGTTTGGAGCGGACCAAGAGACCCAGTACTTC.

This clone was seen a single time. The chain recombines TRBV6-1 with TRBJ2-7; perhaps TRBD2 as D (5 bases). V dropped 7 bases and J dropped 5 bases, with 15 bases sitting between them. CDR3 size: 13 residues. Germline CDR1 is MNHNS and CDR2 is SASEGT. The CDR3 nucleotides read TGTGCCAGCACCCTAGCAGATGTGAACGAGCAGTACTTC. Translation gives CASTLADVNEQYF.

The chain carries TRBV4-2 and TRBJ1-1; TRBD1 matches 8 bases. The germline CDR1 and CDR2 sequences are LGHNA and YNFKEQ. CDR3 length: 14 amino acids. V dropped 1 base and J dropped 5; count of bases not matched to a gene: 3. CDR3 sequence reads: CASSQAGTGTEAFF. The DNA for the CDR3 is TGTGCCAGCAGCCAAGCCGGGACAGGTACTGAAGCTTTCTTT.

This rearrangement joins TRBV7-9 to TRBJ1-2; D perhaps matches TRBD1 (5 bases). This CDR3 region has 13 residues. Germline V gene lookup returns CDR1 SEHNR and CDR2 FQNEAQ (reference sequence). The germline V and J ends were trimmed by 5 bases and 6 bases, with 13 bases remaining between them. The CDR3 loop is CASSQGARDGYTF. In DNA form, the CDR3 reads TGTGCCAGCAGCCAAGGGGCCCGGGATGGCTACACCTTC.